One sample yielded the 2 T cell receptor beta chains listed below, sequenced in a study of T cell responses to AZD1222 COVID-19 vaccine. This table comes from immunoSEQ multiplex PCR, and its TCRdb copy is limited to in-frame clones, with some not included. Of roughly 110,000 clones listed, more than 85% are singletons. This specimen was peripheral blood, taken on day 0 of AZD1222 vaccination. These receptors originate from an adult in good health.

The chain couples TRBV6-2 or TRBV6-3 to TRBJ2-1; D uncertain. Looked up from germline, CDR1 is MNHEY and CDR2 is SVGEGT. V dropped 5 bases and J dropped 9 bases, with 8 bases sitting between them. There are 11 residues in the CDR3. CDR3 nucleotides: TGTGCCAGCAGTAAGGTGGGTGAGCAGTTCTTC. It codes for CASSKVGEQFF.

V and J are TRBV24-1 and TRBJ1-2; the D gene is possibly TRBD1 (5 bases). The ends were cut back, 7 bases at V and 5 bases at J, with 16 bases in the middle. CDR1 is KGHDR and CDR2 is SFDVKD in the germline V gene. This CDR3 comprises 14 residues. CDR3 region: CATSDDRQNYGYTF. The CDR3 DNA reads as TGTGCCACCAGCGACGACAGACAAAATTATGGCTACACCTTC.